These 22 T cell receptor beta chains share one sample of origin, sequenced in a study of hypomethylating agent response in myelodysplastic syndrome. The method was immunoSEQ multiplex PCR; TCRdb's version includes in-frame clones alone and lacks a portion of them. The sample records 10,000 to 11,000 clones, approximately 86% being singletons. Sample: bone marrow, taken before or after starting hypomethylating agent treatment for myelodysplastic syndrome (not recorded which). The source is a human donor with myelodysplastic syndrome.

The V gene is TRBV19, the J gene TRBJ2-3, with 7 nucleotides matching TRBD1. With V trimmed by 7 bases and J by 4 bases, 5 bases remained unmatched. This CDR3 contains 13 residues. The germline gives CDR1 LNHDA, CDR2 SQIVND (reference sequence). CDR3 nucleotides: TGTGCCAGTAAAGAGGGGGCTGCAGATACGCAGTATTTT. This encodes CASKEGAADTQYF.

The V call is TRBV19, the J call TRBJ2-1; TRBD1 agrees at 9 bases. V lost 8 bases and J lost 10; bases outside the gene matches: 9. Germline V gives CDR1 LNHDA, CDR2 SQIVND (reference sequence). The CDR3 consists of 13 residues. The CDR3 DNA is TGTGCCAGTGGAGGGACAGGGCGGTCCGAGCAGTTCTTC. It encodes CASGGTGRSEQFF.

V usage is TRBV28 and J usage is TRBJ2-3, with D unclear. The CDR3 spans 14 residues. CDR1 is MDHEN, CDR2 SYDVKM, per germline. Trimming pared 3 bases from V and 1 base from J, leaving 8 bases between. CDR3 sequence reads: CASSFLRGTDTQYF. DNA of the CDR3: TGTGCCAGCAGTTTTCTAAGGGGCACAGATACGCAGTATTTT.

This clone is labeled large (0.1 to 1%). The chain employs TRBV28 and TRBJ2-3; a weak D match, TRBD1 (7 bases). Germline assignment: CDR1 MDHEN and CDR2 SYDVKM. The CDR3 covers 15 residues. V lost 10 bases to trimming and J lost 2 bases, with 19 bases between them. For the CDR3, the DNA is TGTGCCACCCTGGGCAGGGGGGTCTTCACAGATACGCAGTATTTT. It specifies CATLGRGVFTDTQYF.

This clone was seen only a few times. J is TRBJ2-7 and V is TRBV5-4; 12 bases are shared with TRBD2. The CDR3 runs to 13 residues. The V and J ends lost 7 bases and 6 bases, in that order; junction bases with no gene match: 5. From germline, CDR1 is SGHNT and CDR2 YYREEE (reference sequence). The CDR3 sequence is CASGLAGLGEQYF. The DNA of the CDR3 is TGTGCCAGCGGACTAGCGGGGTTAGGCGAGCAGTACTTC.

The chain combines TRBV2 with TRBJ2-2; TRBD2 agrees at 11 bases. Germline V gene data show CDR1 as SNHLY and CDR2 as FYNNEI. J lost 7 bases, V lost 6 bases, and 10 bases had no gene match. This CDR3 spans 16 amino acids. CDR3 bases: TGTGCCAGCAGGCCCCTAGCGGGGGGAATGGGCGGGGAGCTGTTTTTT. It encodes CASRPLAGGMGGELFF. Combining the CDR3 with reference TRBV2 and TRBJ2-2 gives the whole variable domain EPEVTQTPSHQVTQMGQEVILRCVPISNHLYFYWYRQILGQKVEFLVSFYNNEISEKSEIFDDQFSVERPDGSNFTLKIRSTKLEDSAMYFCASRPLAGGMGGELFFGEGSRLTVL.

This chain connects TRBV19 to TRBJ2-2, with 9 bases lining up with TRBD1. This CDR3 spans 16 amino acids. J lost 0 bases, V lost 7 bases, and 6 bases had no gene match. CDR1 and CDR2 (germline): LNHDA, SQIVND (reference sequence). The CDR3 DNA reads as TGTGCCAGTACCGGGACAGGGTTCGCGAACACCGGGGAGCTGTTTTTT. Translating gives CASTGTGFANTGELFF.

This clone was found a few times. The chain recombines TRBV5-1 with TRBJ2-5, with D perhaps TRBD2 (6 bases). CDR3 length: 14 amino acids. Deletions cut 0 bases from V and 4 bases from J, with 10 bases between. Germline CDR1 reads SGHRS; CDR2 reads YFSETQ. The CDR3 DNA is TGCGCCAGCAGCTTGGAAAAGGAGGGAGAGACCCAGTACTTC. Translated, it gives CASSLEKEGETQYF.

The chain recombines TRBV10-1 with TRBJ2-3; 7 bases fit TRBD2. The CDR3 length is 11 residues. V was pared by 8 bases and J by 4 bases, with 0 bases of the junction left unmatched. Germline V gives CDR1 WNHNN, CDR2 SYGVQD (reference sequence). The CDR3: CASGGADTQYF. In DNA, the CDR3 is TGCGCCAGCGGGGGGGCAGATACGCAGTATTTT.

The chain combines TRBV5-1 with TRBJ1-6, with D possibly matching TRBD1 (5 bases). The germline gives CDR1 SGHRS, CDR2 YFSETQ. The germline V and J ends were trimmed by 4 bases and 6 bases, with 17 bases remaining between them. The CDR3 covers 16 residues. This CDR3 reads CASSPRPGGINSPLHF. In DNA, the CDR3 is TGCGCCAGCAGCCCCAGGCCCGGGGGAATTAATTCACCCCTCCACTTT.

In this sample, this clone turned up once. The chain has TRBV19 and TRBJ1-1; maybe TRBD1 (5 bases). This CDR3 comprises 15 residues. Trimming took 3 bases from V and 0 from J, leaving 11 bases between them. Germline lookup yields CDR1 LNHDA and CDR2 SQIVND (reference sequence). The CDR3 DNA is TGTGCCAGTAGTATCGGGGGGGTGATGAACACTGAAGCTTTCTTT. Translated: CASSIGGVMNTEAFF.

The chain combines TRBV6-1 with TRBJ2-7; 12 bases fit TRBD2. CDR3 size: 14 residues. Germline V gene sequence: CDR1 MNHNS, CDR2 SASEGT. The junction had 3 bases not matched to a gene; V was cut back by 6 bases and J by 3 bases. CDR3 region: CASSSSGGVYEQYF. The CDR3 coding sequence is TGTGCCAGCAGCTCTAGCGGGGGGGTCTACGAGCAGTACTTC.

The V gene is TRBV7-3, the J gene TRBJ2-3; either TRBD1 or TRBD2 may supply D (6 bases each). The CDR3 extends over 16 amino acids. V shed 1 base and J shed 3 bases, with 14 bases lying between them. Per germline, CDR1 SGHTA and CDR2 FQGTGA. The CDR3 loop reads CASSLMGGLATDTQYF. The CDR3 DNA sequence: TGTGCCAGCAGCTTAATGGGGGGCCTAGCGACAGATACGCAGTATTTT.

The J gene is TRBJ2-7, the V gene TRBV4-1, with 8 bases aligning to TRBD1. CDR1 and CDR2 (germline): MGHRA, YSYEKL. CDR3 length equals 14 residues. The V and J ends lost 4 bases and 3 bases, in that order; junction bases with no gene match: 5. DNA for the CDR3: TGCGCCAGCAGCCGAGGACAGGGTGACTACGAGCAGTACTTC. This encodes CASSRGQGDYEQYF.

The chain is built from TRBV10-2 and TRBJ2-5, with unresolved D. Looked up from germline, CDR1 is WSHSY and CDR2 is SAAADI. Between the trimmed V and J ends, which lost 6 bases and 5 bases, there was a span of 10 bases. The CDR3 spans 12 residues. This CDR3 reads CASREGWETQYF. CDR3 DNA sequence: TGCGCCAGCAGGGAAGGGTGGGAGACCCAGTACTTC.

V and J are TRBV29-1 and TRBJ1-2; D uncertain. Germline V CDR1 and CDR2: SQVTM, ANQGSEA. Trimming shortened V by 4 bases and J by 8 bases, and 23 bases separated the two germline ends. CDR3 length: 15 residues. CDR3 amino acids: CSVVFIGPFPTGYTF. CDR3 sequence (DNA): TGCAGCGTTGTTTTTATAGGCCCCTTTCCGACGGGCTACACCTTC.

V is TRBV29-1 and J is TRBJ2-2, with 8 bases fitting TRBD2. Per the germline V gene, CDR1 is SQVTM and CDR2 is ANQGSEA. CDR3 length: 15 residues. Trimming cost V 2 bases and J 4 bases; bases outside gene matches: 6. CDR3: CSVERIAGRTGELFF. The CDR3, as DNA: TGCAGCGTTGAAAGGATAGCGGGACGCACCGGGGAGCTGTTTTTT.

The chain employs TRBV9 and TRBJ2-7, with D perhaps matching TRBD2 (5 bases). CDR3 length equals 15 residues. CDR1 and CDR2 (germline): SGDLS, YYNGEE. V lost 0 bases and J 6 bases, leaving 16 bases between the germline ends. CDR3 in amino acids: CASSVGADSWGEQYF. The CDR3 nucleotides are TGTGCCAGCAGCGTAGGGGCGGACTCTTGGGGCGAGCAGTACTTC.

This clone was seen more than once but under ten times. The V call is TRBV19, the J call TRBJ1-5; a weak D match, TRBD1 (5 bases). This CDR3 has 14 residues. CDR1 is LNHDA, CDR2 SQIVND, per germline (reference sequence). V lost 4 bases and J 3 bases, leaving 10 bases between the germline ends. The CDR3 DNA is TGTGCCAGTAGTACTGGACACTACAATCAGCCCCAGCATTTT. This gives the protein CASSTGHYNQPQHF.

This chain joins TRBV4-1 and TRBJ2-3; 10 nucleotides align to TRBD2. This CDR3 is 17 amino acids long. The germline V gene has CDR1 MGHRA and CDR2 YSYEKL. The V segment lost 2 bases and the J segment 6 bases; nucleotides outside the gene matches: 11. The CDR3 coding sequence is TGCGCCAGCAGCCAATTCCAGCGGGGGGGCTGGGGGGATACGCAGTATTTT. Translated, it gives CASSQFQRGGWGDTQYF.

The rearrangement uses TRBV7-4 and TRBJ2-7, with 8 nucleotides matching TRBD1. The V segment lost 3 bases and the J segment 6 bases; nucleotides outside the gene matches: 10. The CDR3 loop spans 15 amino acids. Looked up from germline, CDR1 is SGHVT and CDR2 is SQSDAQ. CDR3 sequence: CASSLRRDRLTEQYF. In DNA form, the CDR3 reads TGTGCCAGCAGCTTGAGAAGGGACAGGCTCACCGAGCAGTACTTC.

The chain has TRBV10-3 and TRBJ2-3; 9 nucleotides line up with TRBD1. Germline V gene sequence: CDR1 ENHRY, CDR2 SYGVKD. The CDR3 consists of 16 residues. V dropped 5 bases and J dropped 3; count of bases not matched to a gene: 9. The CDR3 sequence is CAISLHRDRETDTQYF. CDR3 in DNA: TGTGCCATCAGTCTGCACCGGGACAGGGAGACAGATACGCAGTATTTT.